Reported below is one TCR beta chain. Its cognate antigen is unknown. Repertoires were generated with immunoSEQ multiplex PCR, while TCRdb's copy carries only in-frame clones and drops some. In the table there are tens of thousands of clones, roughly 84% of which are singletons. This sample was included in a study of PD-L1 blockade in urothelial cancer. Study details: Earlier, patients had received 0 to 3 chemotherapy regimens. Analysis of the blood was performed 3 weeks (second dose) and 6 weeks after treatment start. T cells numbered a median of about 140,000 in the blood samples. The study's findings and limits: Blood TCR clonality below the median before treatment was a predictor of better survival.

The germline V gene encodes CDR1 MNHEY and CDR2 SMNVEV (reference sequence). With V trimmed by 6 bases and J by 5 bases, 11 bases remained unmatched. The CDR3 extends over 16 amino acids. Time point noted: peripheral blood 6 weeks after treatment start. V and J are TRBV27 and TRBJ2-7; 12 bases are shared with TRBD2. This material consisted of PBMCs, taken around atezolizumab (anti-PD-L1) treatment. The clonotype originates from a man aged 50 to 59 with urothelial cancer. Written as DNA, the CDR3 is TGTGCCAGCAGCCCACGTCTAGCGGGAGGGCCCAACGAGCAGTACTTC. Translating gives CASSPRLAGGPNEQYF.